This entry lists 13 T cell receptor beta chains sequenced from one sample in a study of blood T cells in healthy people across ages (dated by TCRdb to between 2015 and 2016). The library was built by means of 5' RACE. TCRdb lists the instrument as Illumina HiSeq 2500. A second PCR of 7 to 11 cycles was run with a J-beta primer mix and a sample-barcoded 5' primer. TCRdb ran its own pipeline on the public reads, namely fastp trimming at Q25 and MiXCR clone calling, and kept in-frame beta chains. Every CDR3 protein is listed once, alongside the most common genes and DNA of its rows. Here the sample has some 780,000 distinct CDR3 sequences; roughly 56% occur a single time. Together, the top ten hold around 25% of the sample. Sequenced input: blood. The receptor source for this set is a man aged 40-49 years in good health.

The rearrangement joins TRBV12-3 or TRBV12-4 to TRBJ2-3; tentatively, D is TRBD2 (6 bases). CDR3 length equals 14 residues. V gave up 3 bases and J gave up 8 bases, with 15 bases separating them. The CDR3 nucleotides read TGTGCCAGCAGTTTCCGCTCAGTGGGGGGTACGCAGTATTTT. Translating it yields CASSFRSVGGTQYF.

The chain uses TRBV2 and TRBJ2-5; the match to TRBD1 covers 11 bases. CDR1 and CDR2 from the germline V gene are SNHLY and FYNNEI. The CDR3 loop spans 14 amino acids. The J segment lost 5 bases and the V segment lost 6 bases, leaving 5 bases of the junction unmatched. DNA for the CDR3: TGTGCCAGCAGGGGGACAGGGGGACTCGAGACCCAGTACTTC. As protein: CASRGTGGLETQYF.

In this sample, this clonotype turned up a few times. The V call is TRBV7-8, the J call TRBJ1-6; D gene uncertain. There are 15 residues in the CDR3. Per the germline V gene, CDR1 is SGHVS and CDR2 is FQNEAQ. V was cut by 2 bases and J by 10 bases, with 15 bases left in between. CDR3 amino acids: CASSLTAAGGSPLHF. CDR3 DNA: TGTGCCAGCAGCTTAACGGCCGCCGGTGGATCACCCCTCCACTTT.

The genes are TRBV9 and TRBJ2-5; 7 bases map to TRBD2. The V gene end was trimmed by 2 bases and the J gene end by 5 bases; junction bases not matched to a gene: 9. This CDR3 is 15 amino acids long. CDR1 is SGDLS, CDR2 YYNGEE, per germline. CDR3 residues: CASSVTLAVAETQYF. In DNA, the CDR3 is TGTGCCAGCAGCGTGACCCTAGCGGTTGCGGAGACCCAGTACTTC.

The chain recombines TRBV20-1 with TRBJ2-1; 9 bases agree with TRBD2. V lost 1 base and J lost 4; bases outside the gene matches: 2. The CDR3 totals 14 residues. Germline V lookup: CDR1 DFQATT, CDR2 SNEGSKA (reference sequence). CDR3: CSARGREGYNEQFF. The CDR3 coding sequence is TGCAGTGCTAGAGGGCGGGAGGGATACAATGAGCAGTTCTTC.

CDR3 sequence reads: CASSPDNQPQHF. The CDR3 nucleotides are TGTGCCAGCAGCCCCGACAATCAGCCCCAGCATTTT. The rearrangement joins TRBV2 to TRBJ1-5; unclear D gene. There are 12 residues in the CDR3. Trimming pared 6 bases from V and 3 bases from J, leaving 6 bases between. CDR1 and CDR2 (germline): SNHLY, FYNNEI. Combining the CDR3 with reference TRBV2 and TRBJ1-5 gives the whole variable domain EPEVTQTPSHQVTQMGQEVILRCVPISNHLYFYWYRQILGQKVEFLVSFYNNEISEKSEIFDDQFSVERPDGSNFTLKIRSTKLEDSAMYFCASSPDNQPQHFGDGTRLSIL.

The chain employs TRBV28 and TRBJ2-6; D perhaps matches TRBD2 (5 bases). Trimming took 6 bases from V and 8 from J, leaving 11 bases between them. Germline V gives CDR1 MDHEN, CDR2 SYDVKM. CDR3 length equals 13 residues. Written as DNA, the CDR3 is TGTGCCAGCAGACCACCCGGGACCAACGTCCTGACTTTC. It is translated as CASRPPGTNVLTF.

This rearrangement joins TRBV11-3 to TRBJ2-3; D possibly uses TRBD1 or TRBD2 (5 bases each). The germline V gene has CDR1 SGHNT and CDR2 YENEEA. Trimming cost V 5 bases and J 4 bases, with 13 bases left between them. The CDR3 is 14 residues long. CDR3 nucleotides: TGTGCCAGCAGCGAGGGGAGTACCCCAGATACGCAGTATTTT. It yields the protein CASSEGSTPDTQYF.

In regard to this clonotype: Germline is not matched at one junction end, which may reflect a read error. The chain couples TRBV6-6 to TRBJ2-1; D is tentatively TRBD1 or TRBD2 (5 bases each). There are 16 residues in the CDR3. Germline CDR1 reads MNHNY; CDR2 reads SVGAGI (reference sequence). The CDR3, as DNA: TGTGCCAGCAGTTCGGGACGGACCCTCCTGCACAATGAGCAGTTTTTC. This encodes CASSSGRTLLHNEQFF.

The gene calls are TRBV11-2 and TRBJ2-1; D is possibly TRBD1 (6 bases). CDR3 length equals 19 residues. Germline V gene data show CDR1 as SGHAT and CDR2 as FQNNGV. Trimming shortened V by 5 bases and J by 9 bases, and 32 bases separated the two germline ends. The CDR3 DNA sequence: TGTGCCAGCAGCCTAAGTCGCCTAAAGGGCAGGGGTCAGTGGGGTGAGCAGTTCTTC. It translates to CASSLSRLKGRGQWGEQFF.

This clonotype was picked up many times. V and J are TRBV12-3 or TRBV12-4 and TRBJ1-2; no definite D call. The ends were cut back, 5 bases at V and 2 bases at J, with 6 bases in the middle. The CDR3 loop spans 12 amino acids. CDR3 DNA: TGTGCCAGCAGTAGAGTAAACTATGGCTACACCTTC. This translates into CASSRVNYGYTF.

CDR3 coding DNA: TGTGCCAGCAAAACAGCTGTTACTAGCTACGAGCAGTACTTC. It encodes CASKTAVTSYEQYF. This chain joins TRBV2 and TRBJ2-7, with a weak D call TRBD2 (5 bases). CDR3 length: 14 amino acids. Trimming took off 7 bases at V and 3 bases at J, with 16 bases between the two ends. Germline lookup yields CDR1 SNHLY and CDR2 FYNNEI.

The chain combines TRBV28 with TRBJ2-7; D is possibly TRBD1 (5 bases). Trimming left V 6 bases short and J 2 bases short, with 17 bases between. The CDR3 spans 15 residues. CDR1 is MDHEN and CDR2 is SYDVKM in the germline V gene. The CDR3 bases are TGTGCCAGCAGCTCTGGGGTAGGGGTCACCTACGAGCAGTACTTC. This translates into CASSSGVGVTYEQYF. Full variable domain (remainder filled in from reference TRBV28 and TRBJ2-7): DVKVTQSSRYLVKRTGEKVFLECVQDMDHENMFWYRQDPGLGLRLIYFSYDVKMKEKGDIPEGYSVSREKKERFSLILESASTNQTSMYLCASSSGVGVTYEQYFGPGTRLTVT.